The clone carrying this TCR beta chain was counted at least ten times. These data come from a study of T cells in Graves' hyperthyroidism and ophthalmopathy. About the study: Peripheral blood was taken when the disease was first diagnosed, before any treatment began.

Amplification of TCR beta CDR3 regions was performed using RNA transcripts as template. The HTBI primer set served for first-round RT-PCR of the TCR CDR3. One entry per CDR3 protein, called by TCRdb with MiXCR from the multiplex PCR reads. Altogether approximately 430,000 distinct CDR3 sequences are present, approximately 15% being singletons, with the ten largest covering 11% to 15%. Patients were aged 18 to 65, had disease duration under 2 months, and had newly diagnosed hyperthyroidism. This CDR3 has 18 residues. The germline V and J ends were trimmed by 1 base and 9 bases, with 22 bases remaining between them. Germline V gives CDR1 SEHNR, CDR2 FQNEAQ (reference sequence).

The J gene is TRBJ1-6, the V gene TRBV7-9; TRBD1 is a possible D gene (5 bases). Sequenced material: blood. The clonotype comes from a woman between 18 and 30 years old with Graves' hyperthyroidism. CDR3 sequence: CASSLGAAGVQGGSPLHF. The CDR3 DNA sequence: TGTGCCAGCAGCTTAGGAGCGGCGGGGGTTCAGGGAGGTTCACCCCTCCACTTT.